The clone carrying this T cell receptor beta chain has more than one count but fewer than ten. Extracted from the samples, RNA was reverse transcribed into cDNA to serve as the sequencing template. The data were produced by immunoSEQ multiplex PCR, yet TCRdb's version contains in-frame clones alone and is incomplete. There are about 190,000 clones in the sample; roughly 60% occur only once, and over 0.9% lies in the top ten. The source of the sample is a study of CD8+ T cells in alopecia areata. Treatment described: oral pan-JAK inhibitor, 5-10 mg twice daily. Alopecia areata patients had lesional scalp punch biopsies and peripheral blood taken from them. The sequenced sample was CD4+ T cells sorted from blood, obtained at week 24, from a patient treated with tofacitinib. The TCR sequence derives from a human donor with alopecia areata.

The CDR3 sequence is CSVYDRALNYGYTF. The CDR3 nucleotides are TGCAGCGTATACGACAGGGCGCTTAACTATGGCTACACCTTC. The rearrangement links TRBV29-1 to TRBJ1-2, with 7 bases that match TRBD1. The CDR3 is 14 amino acids. Germline V lookup: CDR1 SQVTM, CDR2 ANQGSEA. The V segment lost 6 bases and the J segment 1 base; nucleotides outside the gene matches: 8.